Listed here is a single T cell receptor (beta chain). Its antigen is currently not known. No qualities accompany the bases; no much larger clone lies one base away. The CDR3, from cysteine to phenylalanine, totals 15 residues. This entry keeps only the CDR3 DNA: 45 bases, framed from base 1. CDR1 and CDR2 (MDHEN, SYDVKM) derive from the germline V gene. Trimming leaves V shorter by 6 bases and J shorter by 5 bases, with the junction holding 7 bases beyond the gene matches. Explained via the paper, the time point label denotes: cycle 2 day 1 (C2D1) of nivolumab. Relapse after autologous stem cell transplantation had occurred in all trial patients, and cohorts A, B and C were distinguished by prior brentuximab vedotin exposure. A total of 50 to 70 patients with relapsed/refractory classical Hodgkin lymphoma made up the trial cohort, and each patient's best overall response was complete response, partial response or progressive disease. Single-agent nivolumab was administered to trial patients in the multi-cohort phase II CheckMate 205 trial. An independent review committee assessed best overall response by applying the 2007 International Working Group response criteria. PBMCs from the trial were collected at three points: immediately before nivolumab initiation (C1D1), and during therapy at cycle 2 day 1 and cycle 4 day 1. Peripheral blood was collected in 8 mL Vacutainer Cell Preparation Tubes, from which PBMCs were isolated by centrifugation and then cryopreserved.

This entry comes from a study of PD-1 blockade in classical Hodgkin lymphoma (dated by TCRdb to 2020 to 2021). Background on the whole study: Nivolumab dosing was 3 mg/kg intravenously every 2 weeks, continuing until either disease progression or unacceptable toxicity. The study used CyTOF and TCR beta sequencing to define a peripheral blood immune signature of response to PD-1 blockade in classical Hodgkin lymphoma.

Genomic DNA was isolated using the Qiagen DNeasy kit from unsorted PBMCs as well as from negatively selected CD4+ and CD8+ fractions. TCR beta CDR3 regions were amplified by immunoSEQ multiplex PCR using primers annealing to V and J segments. A synthetic immune receptor repertoire was used to minimize amplification bias, and any remaining bias was removed computationally after sequencing. In the paper's pipeline: Custom Python scripts were used to quantify repertoire diversity as the Shannon entropy index. Unsorted, CD4+ and CD8+ repertoires were analyzed separately, except in combined analyses where CD4+ and CD8+ sequences were merged in silico. Clonal expansion was defined as at least a 2-fold frequency increase after treatment relative to C1D1, with a pseudocount of 0.5 for undetected baseline clones. Singleton clones were defined as clones with 0 or 1 copy at C1D1, and non-singleton clones were defined as clones with 2 or more copies. Clones expanded in unsorted samples were assigned a CD4+, CD8+ or unknown annotation through matching of protein sequences in sorted samples from the same patient. Wilcoxon tests were applied to paired samples to test diversity changes from C1D1 to C4D1. TCRdb limited this immuneACCESS table to in-frame rearrangements with V and J called. A share of clones is missing; checked studies link under half to unresolved V genes, and the rest is unexplained. V, J and clone size are those of that table, while D and trimming were read from the DNA. The sample records 20,000 to 25,000 clones, over 60% of which are singletons. The ten largest make up about 17% of the sample.

The paper's findings and limits, for the study overall: The study was limited to a single clinical trial cohort, and causes of repertoire differences, possibly disease activity or prior therapy, remained undefined. Baseline diversity similar to that of newly diagnosed patients was observed in trial patients achieving complete response, whereas significantly lower diversity was observed in partial responders and progressors. A significant rise by C4D1 was seen in CD4+ but not CD8+ TCR diversity (p=0.0027 vs p=0.16), with the rise being most apparent in complete responders (p=0.02). Lower diversity was seen in patients whose nivolumab began less than 1 year after ASCT, and these patients were left out of later analyses so that immune reconstitution would not confound the results. Baseline TCR diversity was reported as lower in newly diagnosed patients than in healthy donors, and lower still in relapsed/refractory patients.

Rearrangement joined TRBV28 to TRBJ2-2, and 9 bases in between align with TRBD2. This TCR came from a human donor with classical Hodgkin lymphoma. The sample in question was peripheral blood mononuclear cells (PBMCs), obtained before the second cycle of nivolumab. The nucleotide sequence reads TGTGCCAGCAGCGTAGCGGGAGATCGAACCGGGGAGCTGTTTTTT. It codes for CASSVAGDRTGELFF.